Shown below are 7 T cell receptor beta chains from a single sample sequenced in a study of blood T cell repertoires in COVID-19. Using immunoSEQ multiplex PCR, the repertoire was profiled, and TCRdb retains in-frame clones only, with some absent. Counted here are under 200,000 clones, roughly 85% occurring once; the ten biggest clones make up about 8.2%. The sequenced material came from peripheral blood. Receptors originate from a man aged 55 to 70 with acute or convalescent COVID-19.

This clone was found a few times. The V gene is TRBV29-1, the J gene TRBJ1-1, with a weak D call TRBD1 (5 bases). Germline CDR1 is SQVTM and CDR2 is ANQGSEA. V was clipped by 0 bases and J by 8 bases, with 7 bases between them. The CDR3 has 11 residues. The CDR3: CSVEEGLEAFF. DNA for the CDR3: TGCAGCGTTGAAGAGGGACTAGAAGCTTTCTTT.

The rearrangement uses TRBV12-5 and TRBJ1-2; TRBD1 matches 7 bases. This CDR3 is 14 amino acids long. V was pared by 5 bases and J by 10 bases, with 13 bases of the junction left unmatched. Germline values: CDR1 LGHNT, CDR2 FRNRAP. The CDR3 DNA reads TGTGCTAGTGGTCGAAACAGGGGCCCTGGGGCCTACACCTTC. Amino acid sequence: CASGRNRGPGAYTF.

A few counts support this clone. V is TRBV5-1 and J is TRBJ1-2; 7 bases agree with TRBD1. CDR3 size: 15 residues. V lost 0 bases and J lost 4; bases outside the gene matches: 6. CDR1 and CDR2 from the germline V gene are SGHRS and YFSETQ. The CDR3 DNA follows: TGCGCCAGCAGCTTGGCGACAGGGAAGAGCTATGGCTACACCTTC. It specifies CASSLATGKSYGYTF.

The chain carries TRBV7-8 and TRBJ1-2; D is unclear. The germline CDR1 and CDR2 sequences are SGHVS and FQNEAQ. The germline V and J ends were trimmed by 1 base and 8 bases, with 11 bases remaining between them. This CDR3 contains 13 residues. CDR3 DNA: TGTGCCAGCAGCTTAGAGTCTCGCGGCGGCTACACCTTC. It is translated as CASSLESRGGYTF.

The rearrangement uses TRBV4-2 and TRBJ2-2; D is perhaps TRBD2 (5 bases). The CDR3 runs 15 residues. V was pared by 1 base and J by 6 bases, with 12 bases between. CDR1 LGHNA and CDR2 YNFKEQ come from the germline V gene. The CDR3 region is CASSQGLAWAGELFF. CDR3 in DNA: TGTGCCAGCAGCCAAGGTCTAGCCTGGGCCGGGGAGCTGTTTTTT.

The chain carries TRBV19 and TRBJ1-4; D is unclear. V shed 5 bases and J shed 2 bases, with 9 bases lying between them. The CDR3 loop spans 14 amino acids. From germline, CDR1 is LNHDA and CDR2 SQIVND (reference sequence). The CDR3 region is CASSWLRTNEKLFF. The CDR3 coding sequence is TGTGCCAGTAGTTGGTTGAGGACTAATGAAAAACTGTTTTTT.

V gene TRBV28 combines with J gene TRBJ2-7; D is perhaps TRBD2 (5 bases). CDR1 MDHEN and CDR2 SYDVKM come from the germline V gene. V was pared by 6 bases and J by 3 bases, with 15 bases between. The CDR3 is 14 residues long. The CDR3, as DNA: TGTGCCAGCAGGAGGGCCTTGGGGTTCTACGAGCAGTACTTC. It codes for CASRRALGFYEQYF.